The 5 T cell receptor beta chains below come from one sample, sequenced in a study of post-analysis software for immune sequencing data. The antigens these receptors bind are not known. Points from the study as a whole: Among several TRBV segments more frequent in patients than controls were TRBV5-6, TRBV5-1 and TRBV20-1.

Built from TCR beta cDNA, the libraries had unique molecular identifiers in them. Each CDR3 protein gets one entry after TCRdb re-called the PCR reads with MiXCR. This table has hundreds of thousands of distinct CDR3 sequences, about 53% appearing once. Source material: blood. These receptors came from a girl under 18 with multiple sclerosis.

The chain is built from TRBV7-2 and TRBJ2-5; D is perhaps TRBD2 (6 bases). The tail of the sequence fits TRBJ2-7 better, so the J call may be wrong. CDR1 SGHTA and CDR2 FQGNSA come from the germline V gene. The CDR3 consists of 16 residues. The CDR3: CASSHQRAGSYYEQYF. DNA for the CDR3: TGTGCCAGCAGCCACCAACGGGCGGGATCTTACTACGAGCAGTACTTC.

This clonotype has only one observation. The chain has TRBV11-2 and TRBJ2-7; D might be TRBD2 (6 bases). Germline values: CDR1 SGHAT, CDR2 FQNNGV. The germline V and J ends were trimmed by 2 bases and 2 bases, with 16 bases remaining between them. The CDR3 has 16 residues. The CDR3, as DNA: TGTGCCAGCAGCTTAAACGGAGGGCCCCCTCCCTACGAGCAGTACTTC. Its translation is CASSLNGGPPPYEQYF.

The chain employs TRBV20-1 and TRBJ2-4, with 11 positions matching TRBD2. Germline V gives CDR1 DFQATT, CDR2 SNEGSKA (reference sequence). The CDR3 is made up of 15 amino acids. V dropped 5 bases and J dropped 2; count of bases not matched to a gene: 5. CDR3 sequence (DNA): TGCAGTGCTCATTTAGCGGGAGGGCCCAAAAACATTCAGTACTTC. This translates into CSAHLAGGPKNIQYF.

The chain has TRBV11-2 and TRBJ2-1; 9 bases map to TRBD2. With V trimmed by 1 base and J by 6 bases, 7 bases remained unmatched. The CDR3 is 16 amino acids. Germline lookup yields CDR1 SGHAT and CDR2 FQNNGV. The CDR3 coding sequence is TGTGCCAGCAGCTTAGTTTGGCGGGAGGGCCGCAATGAGCAGTTCTTC. It translates to CASSLVWREGRNEQFF.

The J gene is TRBJ2-3, the V gene TRBV4-2; 8 bases are a match to TRBD2. Trimming at V came to 1 base and at J to 4 bases, leaving 13 bases not matched to a gene. The germline gives CDR1 LGHNA, CDR2 YNFKEQ. The CDR3 spans 18 residues. The CDR3: CASSQGFLYRGGADTQYF. Written as DNA, the CDR3 is TGTGCCAGCAGCCAAGGATTCCTCTACCGGGGGGGCGCAGATACGCAGTATTTT.